These 7 T cell receptor beta chains were all obtained from the same sample, sequenced in a study of shared clonotypes between healthy human individuals. Here immunoSEQ multiplex PCR was the method, and the copy in TCRdb shows in-frame clones only, minus some. The sample lists fewer than 650,000 clones; around 80% were seen once. The sample consisted of PBMCs. The receptors derive from a woman aged 40 to 50 in good health. Some clones in this sample may be carry-over from other donors' samples.

V and J are TRBV14 and TRBJ1-2; no clear D gene. This CDR3 is 13 amino acids long. The V and J ends lost 1 base and 2 bases respectively, with 5 bases between them. Germline V gives CDR1 SGHDN, CDR2 FVKESK. The CDR3 DNA sequence: TGTGCCAGCAGCCAAGGCCACAACTATGGCTACACCTTC. Translated, it gives CASSQGHNYGYTF.

This clone was observed a handful of times. The chain is built from TRBV6-6 and TRBJ2-7, with TRBD1 matching over 11 bases. V dropped 5 bases and J dropped 1; count of bases not matched to a gene: 7. Germline-derived CDR1 and CDR2 are MNHNY and SVGAGI (reference sequence). This CDR3 has 16 residues. This CDR3 reads CASSNRGQGVSYEQYF. The CDR3 coding sequence is TGTGCCAGCAGTAACCGGGGACAGGGGGTTTCCTACGAGCAGTACTTC.

The chain uses TRBV7-8 and TRBJ1-2; no definite D call. The CDR3 covers 14 residues. The germline gives CDR1 SGHVS, CDR2 FQNEAQ. V gave up 5 bases and J gave up 3 bases, with 13 bases separating them. CDR3 in DNA: TGTGCCAGCAGCCCCCGGGTGGTGGACTATGGCTACACCTTC. Protein: CASSPRVVDYGYTF.

The chain couples TRBV10-3 to TRBJ2-2; weak D call: TRBD2 (7 bases). This CDR3 spans 14 amino acids. Trimming removed 9 bases at V and 0 bases at J, with 11 bases between. CDR1 ENHRY and CDR2 SYGVKD come from the germline V gene. CDR3 bases: TGTGCCATGGCGGGGGCGCCGAACACCGGGGAGCTGTTTTTT. Protein: CAMAGAPNTGELFF.

This clone was seen only once. The V call is TRBV2, the J call TRBJ2-2; D is unclear. Trimming pared 4 bases from V and 3 bases from J, leaving 9 bases between. Per germline, CDR1 SNHLY and CDR2 FYNNEI. This CDR3 region has 14 residues. The CDR3 DNA sequence: TGTGCCAGCAGTGGACGGGCAGACACCGGGGAGCTGTTTTTT. Protein sequence: CASSGRADTGELFF.

The chain uses TRBV5-4 and TRBJ2-5; no clear D. The CDR3 extends over 15 amino acids. Germline V CDR1 and CDR2: SGHNT, YYREEE (reference sequence). V was clipped by 4 bases and J by 5 bases, with 18 bases between them. In DNA form, the CDR3 reads TGTGCCAGCAGCGCCGGGCCCTACCCTCGGGAGACCCAGTACTTC. Translating gives CASSAGPYPRETQYF.

This clone was seen at least ten times. The chain joins TRBV7-2 to TRBJ2-1; TRBD2 matches at 9 bases. V shed 1 base, J shed 9 bases, and the junction held 7 bases outside the gene matches. CDR1 is SGHTA and CDR2 is FQGNSA in the germline V gene. The CDR3 length is 15 residues. The CDR3 DNA follows: TGTGCCAGCAGCTTAGTAGTGACTAGCGGCGTTGAGCAGTTCTTC. Amino acid sequence: CASSLVVTSGVEQFF.